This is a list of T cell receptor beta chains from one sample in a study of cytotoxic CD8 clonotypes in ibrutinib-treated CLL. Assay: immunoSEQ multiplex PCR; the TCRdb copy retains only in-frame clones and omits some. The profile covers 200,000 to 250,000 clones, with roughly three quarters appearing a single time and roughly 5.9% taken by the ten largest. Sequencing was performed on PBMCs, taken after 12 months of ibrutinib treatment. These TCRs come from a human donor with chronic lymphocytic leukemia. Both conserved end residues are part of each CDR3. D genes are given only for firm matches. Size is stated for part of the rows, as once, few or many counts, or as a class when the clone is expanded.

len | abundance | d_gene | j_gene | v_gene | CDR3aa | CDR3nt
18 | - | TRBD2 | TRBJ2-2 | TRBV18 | CASSPILAGVWNTGELFF | TGTGCCAGCTCACCGATACTAGCGGGAGTTTGGAACACCGGGGAGCTGTTTTTT
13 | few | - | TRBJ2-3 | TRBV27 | CAIRPTNTDTQYF | TGTGCCATCAGACCTACGAACACAGATACGCAGTATTTT
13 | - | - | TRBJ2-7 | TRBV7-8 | CASSQVKGYEQYF | TGTGCCAGCAGCCAGGTAAAAGGGTACGAGCAGTACTTC
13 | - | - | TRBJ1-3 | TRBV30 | CAGGALSRNTIYF | TGTGCGGGGGGGGCGCTAAGCAGAAACACCATATATTTT
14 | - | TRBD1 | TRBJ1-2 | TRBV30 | CAWTDRDLNYGYTF | TGTGCCTGGACGGACAGGGACCTCAACTATGGCTACACCTTC
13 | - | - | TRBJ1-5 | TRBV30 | CAWTPASNQPQHF | TGTGCCTGGACCCCAGCTAGCAATCAGCCCCAGCATTTT
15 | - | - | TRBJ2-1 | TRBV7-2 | CASSLMGPIGNEQFF | TGTGCCAGCAGCTTAATGGGCCCGATAGGGAATGAGCAGTTCTTC
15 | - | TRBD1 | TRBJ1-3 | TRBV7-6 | CASSSTGSSGNTIYF | TGTGCCAGCAGCTCGACAGGGTCCTCTGGAAACACCATATATTTT
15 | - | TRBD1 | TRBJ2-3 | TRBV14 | CASSQPGQGADTQYF | TGTGCCAGCAGCCAGCCGGGACAGGGGGCAGATACGCAGTATTTT
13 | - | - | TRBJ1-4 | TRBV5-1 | CASSLLYNEKLFF | TGCGCCAGCAGCTTATTGTATAATGAAAAACTGTTTTTT
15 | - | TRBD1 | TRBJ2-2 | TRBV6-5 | CASSSDRGYAGELFF | TGTGCCAGCAGTTCGGACAGGGGGTACGCCGGGGAGCTGTTTTTT
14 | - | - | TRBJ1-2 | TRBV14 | CASSPGTTGYGYTF | TGTGCCAGCAGCCCTGGGACAACGGGCTATGGCTACACCTTC
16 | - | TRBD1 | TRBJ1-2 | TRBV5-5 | CASSTSQGGDVYGYTF | TGTGCCAGCAGCACGTCCCAGGGGGGGGACGTCTATGGCTACACCTTC
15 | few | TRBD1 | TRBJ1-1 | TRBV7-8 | CASSLEGRGRTEAFF | TGTGCCAGCAGCTTAGAGGGCAGGGGGCGAACTGAAGCTTTCTTT
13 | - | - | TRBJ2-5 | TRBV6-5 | CASSYVGQETQYF | TGTGCCAGCAGTTACGTGGGGCAAGAGACCCAGTACTTC
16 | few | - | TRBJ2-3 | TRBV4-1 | CASSQRWRGSTDTQYF | TGCGCCAGCAGCCAACGCTGGAGGGGTAGCACAGATACGCAGTATTTT
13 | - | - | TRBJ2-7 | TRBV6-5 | CASSRLGNYEQYF | TGTGCCAGCAGTAGACTGGGGAATTACGAGCAGTACTTC
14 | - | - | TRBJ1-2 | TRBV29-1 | CSVEEWQGNYGYTF | TGCAGCGTTGAAGAATGGCAGGGGAACTATGGCTACACCTTC
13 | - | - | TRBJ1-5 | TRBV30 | CAWTEGSNQPQHF | TGTGCCTGGACAGAGGGCTCCAATCAGCCCCAGCATTTT
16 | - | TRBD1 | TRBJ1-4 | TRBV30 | CAWRDRVVGINEKLFF | TGTGCCTGGAGGGACAGGGTCGTAGGTATAAATGAAAAACTGTTTTTT
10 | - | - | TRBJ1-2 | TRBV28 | CASSSYGYTF | TGTGCCAGCAGTTCGTATGGCTACACCTTC
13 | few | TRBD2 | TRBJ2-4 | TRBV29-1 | CSALAGGGTIQYF | TGCAGCGCTCTAGCGGGAGGGGGTACCATTCAGTACTTC
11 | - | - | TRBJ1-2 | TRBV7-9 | CASSSTRGYTF | TGTGCCAGCAGCTCTACCCGGGGCTACACCTTC
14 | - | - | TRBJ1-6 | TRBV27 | CASSLLPGNSPLHF | TGTGCCAGCAGTTTATTACCAGGGAATTCACCCCTCCACTTT
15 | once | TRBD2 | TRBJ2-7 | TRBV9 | CASSVSQAGVYEQYF | TGTGCCAGCAGCGTCTCCCAAGCGGGGGTTTACGAGCAGTACTTC
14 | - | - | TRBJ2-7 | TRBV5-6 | CASSDRDGSYEQYF | TGTGCCAGCAGCGACCGGGACGGCTCCTACGAGCAGTACTTC